This T cell receptor (beta chain) is drawn from a study of shared T cell receptors in the human thymus. Unmatched junction bases numbered 11, after V lost 6 bases and J lost 8 bases. The CDR3 contains 14 residues. CDR1 LNHDA and CDR2 SQIVND come from the germline V gene (reference sequence). Assay used: immunoSEQ multiplex PCR; TCRdb lists only in-frame clones, some missing. Of hundreds of thousands of clones listed, around 78% are singletons. These data were also reused for a study on human thymus T cells. As that study records: Thymic samples were excised during corrective heart operations. Gene usage for V and J segments appeared biased in thymic and blood repertoires. Related research has reported that thymic repertoires overlap highly among unrelated individuals.

The chain employs TRBV19 and TRBJ1-2, with 8 bases fitting TRBD1. The clonotype originates from a boy less than two years old with a congenital heart defect. Input material: thymocytes. Written as DNA, the CDR3 is TGTGCCAGTAGGTCAGGACAGGGAGGTAGAGGCTACACCTTC. It yields the protein CASRSGQGGRGYTF.